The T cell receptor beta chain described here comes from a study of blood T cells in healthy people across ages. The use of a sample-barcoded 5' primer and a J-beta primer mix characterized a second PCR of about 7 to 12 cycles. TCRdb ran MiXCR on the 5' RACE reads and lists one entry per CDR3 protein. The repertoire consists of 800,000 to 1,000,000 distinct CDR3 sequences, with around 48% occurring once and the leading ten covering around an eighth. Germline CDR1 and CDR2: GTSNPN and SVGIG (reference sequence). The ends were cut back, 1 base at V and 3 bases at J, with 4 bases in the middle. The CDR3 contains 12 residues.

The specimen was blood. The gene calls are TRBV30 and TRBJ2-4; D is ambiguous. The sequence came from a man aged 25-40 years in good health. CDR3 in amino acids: CAWSDFKNIQYF. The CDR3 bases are TGTGCCTGGAGTGACTTCAAAAACATTCAGTACTTC.